Listed below are T cell receptor beta chains from one sample, sequenced in a study of blood T cell repertoires in COVID-19. TCRdb keeps only in-frame clones here, not all; method: immunoSEQ multiplex PCR. The table lists roughly 100,000 clones, approximately 90% of them singletons. The sequenced sample consisted of peripheral blood. These receptors were obtained from a human donor with COVID-19, enrolled during active disease. The donor label of this sample is uncertain. Each CDR3 is given with its conserved first and last residue. Each record gives: J gene, V gene, CDR3 protein.

TRBJ2-5,TRBV13,CASSPHGGFREETQYF
TRBJ2-1,TRBV7-7,CASSSSGSNEQFF
TRBJ2-5,TRBV6-2/TRBV6-3,CASSHLGQGEETQYF
TRBJ1-2,TRBV9,CASSVDPTGPTNYGYTF
TRBJ1-2,TRBV5-4,CASSLEPTGIYGYTF
TRBJ2-7,TRBV28,CASSYVPYEQYF
TRBJ1-1,TRBV11-2,CASSPMDRPYTEAFF
TRBJ2-1,TRBV19,CASISGGASYNEQFF
TRBJ1-1,TRBV7-9,CASSLGSEAFF
TRBJ2-5,TRBV18,CASSPGGAGSQETQYF
TRBJ1-1,TRBV29-1,CSVRTGTGPEAFF
TRBJ1-5,TRBV7-2,CASSFRGRSNQPQHF
TRBJ1-4,TRBV20-1,CSAAGQKELFF
TRBJ2-3,TRBV10-3,CAISGGSIDTQYF
TRBJ2-1,TRBV5-1,CASYTIRTSALGEQFF
TRBJ2-7,TRBV27,CASSQVVAGGPSYEQYF
TRBJ2-5,TRBV3-1/TRBV3-2,CASSHDQGRGQETQYF
TRBJ1-5,TRBV2,CASGLTGIVGNQPQHF